This is a list of T cell receptor beta chains from one sample in a study of early T cells in non-severe SARS-CoV-2 infection. TCRdb called the 5' RACE reads again in MiXCR, with one record for every CDR3 protein. The sample contains around 44,000 distinct CDR3 sequences, 6.5% to 9.5% of which appear only once. The material sequenced was whole blood. These receptor sequences come from an adult who was a healthcare worker with PCR-confirmed SARS-CoV-2 infection or an uninfected control (not recorded which). The CDR3 runs from the conserved cysteine through the conserved F or W. The order of the fields is clone size, J gene, D gene, V gene, CDR3 DNA, CDR3 protein. D genes are given only for firm matches. Not all rows give a size; the values are once, few, many and, for expanded clones, a class.

.	TRBJ2-3	TRBD2	TRBV7-9	TGTGCCAGCAGCCCTTCTAAGCGGGGGCGGACTAGCACAGATACGCAGTATTTT	CASSPSKRGRTSTDTQYF
few	TRBJ1-5	.	TRBV6-6	TGTGCCAGCAGTCGTCTGGGGGATAGCAATCAGCCCCAGCATTTT	CASSRLGDSNQPQHF
.	TRBJ2-3	.	TRBV12-3/TRBV12-4	TGTGCCAGCAGCCCTGTAGACCAGGGATATACGCAGTATTTT	CASSPVDQGYTQYF
few	TRBJ1-2	.	TRBV7-9	TGTGCCAGCAGCTTGAAGGGGATCTATGGCTACACCTTC	CASSLKGIYGYTF
.	TRBJ1-3	.	TRBV7-2	TGTGCCAGCAGCTTAGATTTAGGCTCTGGAAACACCATATATTTT	CASSLDLGSGNTIYF
many	TRBJ2-5	TRBD2	TRBV12-3/TRBV12-4	TGTGCCAGCAGTTTTGGCGGGGGAGGAGGAGAGACCCAGTACTTC	CASSFGGGGGETQYF
many	TRBJ2-5	.	TRBV6-2/TRBV6-3	TGTGCCAGCAGTTCCGGGACTCCTAAGACCCAGTACTTC	CASSSGTPKTQYF
.	TRBJ2-5	TRBD1	TRBV6-5	TGTGCCAGCACCGAGTACAGGGGGCTGAGGGAGACCCAGTACTTC	CASTEYRGLRETQYF
many	TRBJ1-2	.	TRBV6-2/TRBV6-3	TGTGCCAGCAGTTTCGGAAGGGTTGACTATGGCTACACCTTC	CASSFGRVDYGYTF
many	TRBJ2-3	TRBD1	TRBV18	TGTGCCAGCTCACCGACAGGGGCCACAGATACGCAGTATTTT	CASSPTGATDTQYF
many	TRBJ1-6	.	TRBV5-1	TGCGCCAGCAGCTTGGCAGGGGTCGCCTATAATTCACCCCTCCACTTT	CASSLAGVAYNSPLHF
few	TRBJ2-1	.	TRBV5-5	TGTGCCAGCAGCTTGGCCCAGGTCTCCTACAATGAGCAGTTCTTC	CASSLAQVSYNEQFF
few	TRBJ1-1	TRBD1	TRBV2	TGTGCCAGCAGCGCAGACAGGGGAGGACCTGAAGCTTTCTTT	CASSADRGGPEAFF
.	TRBJ2-3	TRBD2	TRBV11-2	TGTGCCAGCAGCCCCCCGTCCAGCGGGGGGGCCTCAGATACGCAGTATTTT	CASSPPSSGGASDTQYF
.	TRBJ1-1	.	TRBV20-1	TGCAGTGCCCCCCGGGTTTTGAACACTGAAGCTTTCTTT	CSAPRVLNTEAFF
.	TRBJ2-1	.	TRBV7-2	TGTGCCAGCAGCTTAGGTCTAGCCTACAATGAGCAGTTCTTC	CASSLGLAYNEQFF
medium-sized	TRBJ2-1	TRBD2	TRBV11-2	TGTGCCAGCAGCTTAACTAGCGGGGGGTATAATGAGCAGTTCTTC	CASSLTSGGYNEQFF
few	TRBJ2-2	TRBD1	TRBV7-2	TGTGCCAGCAGCTTCCTCGGACAGGGCTCTGCCGGGGAGCTGTTTTTT	CASSFLGQGSAGELFF
.	TRBJ2-3	TRBD2	TRBV7-2	TGTGCCAGCAGCTTAGGAAGGCTAGCGGGGGGAATCACAGATACGCAGTATTTT	CASSLGRLAGGITDTQYF
many	TRBJ1-5	.	TRBV27	TGTGCCAGCAGTTTCTCCTACCGGCTAGGGAATCAGCCCCAGCATTTT	CASSFSYRLGNQPQHF
.	TRBJ2-7	.	TRBV12-3/TRBV12-4	TGTGCCAGCAGTTTAAGTGGCGGGGAAGACTACGAGCAGTACTTC	CASSLSGGEDYEQYF
medium-sized	TRBJ1-6	TRBD1	TRBV5-4	TGTGCCAGCAGCTTGGCGGGACAGGGGTATAATTCACCCCTCCACTTT	CASSLAGQGYNSPLHF
few	TRBJ2-1	TRBD2	TRBV30	TGTGCCTGGAGTCCCCTAGCGGGGGAACTGCAGTTCTTC	CAWSPLAGELQFF
many	TRBJ1-1	.	TRBV29-1	TGCAGCGTTGTCCTATCTCGGGGAACTGAAGCTTTCTTT	CSVVLSRGTEAFF
few	TRBJ2-7	.	TRBV21-1	TGTGCCAGCAGCCCTCCGGGGGGGCTCCACGAGCAGTACTTC	CASSPPGGLHEQYF
many	TRBJ1-2	.	TRBV5-6	TGTGCCAGCAGCTTGGCTAAGGGCTACACCTTC	CASSLAKGYTF
.	TRBJ1-4	.	TRBV9	TGTGCCAGCAGCGCTCAGGGGCAGGGTGAAAAACTGTTTTTT	CASSAQGQGEKLFF
many	TRBJ1-4	.	TRBV6-1	TGTGCCAGCAGCAGGATGCAGGCAGGCAATGAAAAACTGTTTTTT	CASSRMQAGNEKLFF
many	TRBJ1-2	TRBD1	TRBV20-1	TGCAGTGCTAGTCCCGCCGGGACAGGGAACTATGGCTACACCTTC	CSASPAGTGNYGYTF
many	TRBJ2-1	TRBD1	TRBV6-4	TGTGCCAGCAGTGACGTACCGGGACAGGGTACGGGTGAGCAGTTCTTC	CASSDVPGQGTGEQFF
.	TRBJ1-5	.	TRBV12-3/TRBV12-4	TGTGCCAGCAGTTTAAGTAGGAGCAATCAGCCCCAGCATTTT	CASSLSRSNQPQHF
many	TRBJ1-1	.	TRBV6-5	TGTGCCAGCAGTTACTTGGCAGGGAGGAACACTGAAGCTTTCTTT	CASSYLAGRNTEAFF
.	TRBJ2-7	.	TRBV7-9	TGTGCCAGCAGCTCCCTAGGAGGGGACAGATACTACGAGCAGTACTTC	CASSSLGGDRYYEQYF
.	TRBJ2-3	TRBD2	TRBV5-4	TGTGCCAGCAGCTTGGGGACTAGCGGATTCACAGATACGCAGTATTTT	CASSLGTSGFTDTQYF
few	TRBJ1-5	.	TRBV6-5	TGTGCCAGCAGTTACGCAGGAGATCAGCCCCAGCATTTT	CASSYAGDQPQHF
many	TRBJ2-1	.	TRBV21-1	TGTGCCAGCAGCAAATTTTACGAGGATGAGCAGTTCTTC	CASSKFYEDEQFF
few	TRBJ1-1	.	TRBV5-4	TGTGCCAGCAGCTTGGCCGGGGGCCCCGAAGCTTTCTTT	CASSLAGGPEAFF
.	TRBJ2-2	TRBD2	TRBV5-1	TGCGCCAGCAGCTTGCTGACTAGCGGTGCGAACACCGGGGAGCTGTTTTTT	CASSLLTSGANTGELFF
few	TRBJ1-5	TRBD1	TRBV5-1	TGCGCCAGCAGCTATGACGGGACAGGGGGCAATCAGCCCCAGCATTTT	CASSYDGTGGNQPQHF
.	TRBJ2-7	.	TRBV10-2	TGCGCCAGCAGGGACCCAAACTACGAGCAGTACTTC	CASRDPNYEQYF
.	TRBJ1-1	TRBD1	TRBV7-6	TGTGCCAGCAGCTTAGAGGGGGCGTACACTGAAGCTTTCTTT	CASSLEGAYTEAFF
many	TRBJ1-5	.	TRBV20-1	TGCAGTGCTAGAGTAGCAGGGAATATCAATCAGCCCCAGCATTTT	CSARVAGNINQPQHF
many	TRBJ2-7	.	TRBV11-2	TGTGCCAGCAGCCCCCTTAACGAGCAGTACTTC	CASSPLNEQYF
many	TRBJ1-1	.	TRBV6-5	TGTGCCAGCAAGCAGAACACTGAAGCTTTCTTT	CASKQNTEAFF
many	TRBJ1-1	.	TRBV5-8	TGTGCCAGCAGCTTAGATACTGAAGCTTTCTTT	CASSLDTEAFF
many	TRBJ1-1	.	TRBV6-2/TRBV6-3	TGTGCCAGCAGTATCCTTTCAGGGATGACTGAAGCTTTCTTT	CASSILSGMTEAFF
many	TRBJ2-7	TRBD1	TRBV12-3/TRBV12-4	TGTGCCAGCAGTTCCCCTGGGACAGGGCGTGAGCAGTACTTC	CASSSPGTGREQYF
many	TRBJ2-7	.	TRBV21-1	TGTGCCAGCAGCAAACAGAAGAGCTCCTACGAGCAGTACTTC	CASSKQKSSYEQYF
.	TRBJ2-3	.	TRBV12-5	TGTGCTAGTGGTTTGGTAGGGGATACGCAGTATTTT	CASGLVGDTQYF